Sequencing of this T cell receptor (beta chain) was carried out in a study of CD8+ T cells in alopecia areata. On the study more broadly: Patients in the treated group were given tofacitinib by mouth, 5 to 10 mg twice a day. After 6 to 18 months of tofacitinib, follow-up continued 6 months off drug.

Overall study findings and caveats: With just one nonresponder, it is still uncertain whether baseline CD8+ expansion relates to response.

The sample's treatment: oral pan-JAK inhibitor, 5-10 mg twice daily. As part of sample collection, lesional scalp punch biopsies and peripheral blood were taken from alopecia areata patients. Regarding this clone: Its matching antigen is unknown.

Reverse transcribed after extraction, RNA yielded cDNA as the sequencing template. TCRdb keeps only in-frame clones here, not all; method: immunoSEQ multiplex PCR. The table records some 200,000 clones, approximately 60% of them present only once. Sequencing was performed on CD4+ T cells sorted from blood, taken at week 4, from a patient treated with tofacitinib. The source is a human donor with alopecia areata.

DNA for the CDR3: TGTGCCAGCAGTGACACTAGCGGGGGTCGCTACGAGCAGTACTTC. Protein product: CASSDTSGGRYEQYF. The rearrangement uses TRBV25-1 and TRBJ2-7, with 11 bases lining up with TRBD2. The CDR3 covers 15 residues. Germline trimming cut 3 bases from V and 3 bases from J; bases unmatched to any gene: 4. The germline V gene encodes CDR1 MGHDK and CDR2 SYGVNS.